This T cell receptor (beta chain) was profiled in a study of T cells in women clearing cervical HPV infection. The overall study: Cases were women with histologically confirmed HPV16-related CIN3 or worse, including 2 invasive cancers. Case blood drawn at lesion detection; control blood after infection cleared.

TCRdb keeps only in-frame clones here, not all; method: immunoSEQ multiplex PCR. This table holds about 27,000 clones. Sample: blood buffy coat. The clonotype originates from a woman between 18 and 75 years old with a cervical HPV16 infection that either progressed to CIN3+ or cleared (not recorded which).

The CDR3 sequence: CASSVGGSNQPQHF. The sequenced CDR3 bases are TGTGCCAGCAGTGTTGGAGGGAGCAATCAGCCC. V usage is TRBV2 and J usage is TRBJ1-5; D not resolved. The sequence runs out 3 residues before the end of the CDR3; the remainder is reconstructed from the germline J gene. The germline V gene encodes CDR1 SNHLY and CDR2 FYNNEI. V was shortened by 4 bases and J by 1 base, with 8 bases between the two germline ends. The CDR3 spans 14 residues.